Below are 10 T cell receptor beta chains sequenced from a single sample in a study of early T cells in non-severe SARS-CoV-2 infection. TCRdb re-analysed the 5' RACE reads in MiXCR, keeping a single row per CDR3 protein. The table includes around 61,000 distinct CDR3 sequences, about 16% detected once. The sample was whole blood, taken at baseline. The source is an adult who was a healthcare worker with PCR-confirmed SARS-CoV-2 infection or an uninfected control (not recorded which).

This clonotype was seen many times. The chain has TRBV29-1 and TRBJ2-1; 11 bases line up with TRBD1. Germline V gives CDR1 SQVTM, CDR2 ANQGSEA. V was clipped by 4 bases and J by 4 bases; unmatched bases: 6. CDR3 length: 15 amino acids. The CDR3 is CSVGPGTGGYNEQFF. CDR3 nucleotides: TGCAGCGTTGGCCCCGGGACAGGGGGATACAATGAGCAGTTCTTC.

This clonotype appeared many times. The chain uses TRBV12-3 or TRBV12-4 and TRBJ2-1; D ambiguous. With 3 bases removed from V and 7 bases from J, the gap between germline ends came to 10 bases. The CDR3 is made up of 13 amino acids. CDR3 nucleotide sequence: TGTGCCAGCAGTTTTAATAGGTGGAATGAGCAGTTCTTC. Translated, it gives CASSFNRWNEQFF.

This clonotype was counted many times. V gene TRBV29-1 combines with J gene TRBJ2-1; 7 bases fit TRBD2. The CDR3 contains 15 residues. CDR1 and CDR2 (germline): SQVTM, ANQGSEA. V gave up 7 bases and J gave up 5 bases; unmatched junction bases: 14. CDR3 protein: CSARPVAGDHNEQFF. CDR3 sequence (DNA): TGCAGCGCCAGACCGGTTGCGGGGGACCACAATGAGCAGTTCTTC.

This clonotype was seen a few times. The V and J genes are TRBV7-9 and TRBJ2-1, with D perhaps being TRBD1 or TRBD2 (5 bases each). The ends were cut back, 8 bases at V and 8 bases at J, with 19 bases in the middle. The germline CDR1 and CDR2 sequences are SEHNR and FQNEAQ (reference sequence). The CDR3 covers 14 residues. The CDR3 bases are TGTGCCAGCTCCGGCCGGGGCGCGACGGATGAGCAGTTCTTC. Its protein product is CASSGRGATDEQFF.

This clonotype was seen only a few times. The rearrangement links TRBV5-4 to TRBJ2-1; perhaps TRBD1 as D (6 bases). Germline values: CDR1 SGHNT, CDR2 YYREEE (reference sequence). V was cut by 0 bases and J by 6 bases, with 10 bases left in between. This CDR3 spans 14 amino acids. The CDR3 is CASSLGGTSNEQFF. The CDR3 DNA follows: TGTGCCAGCAGCTTGGGAGGGACATCCAATGAGCAGTTCTTC.

V is TRBV11-2 and J is TRBJ2-7; D uncertain. The CDR3 is 14 amino acids. The V end lost 5 bases, the J end lost 2 bases, and 13 bases lay between the germline ends. Per germline, CDR1 SGHAT and CDR2 FQNNGV. Written as DNA, the CDR3 is TGTGCCAGCAGCCCATCAGACTCCGCCTACGAGCAGTACTTC. Encoded protein: CASSPSDSAYEQYF.

The V call is TRBV11-2, the J call TRBJ2-7, with unresolved D. Germline lookup yields CDR1 SGHAT and CDR2 FQNNGV. The CDR3 is 13 residues long. V was trimmed by 3 bases and J by 3 bases, leaving 9 bases between them. The CDR3, as DNA: TGTGCCAGCAGCTTCGAGGACGGCTACGAGCAGTACTTC. Its translation: CASSFEDGYEQYF.

The sample holds a few counts of this clonotype. CDR3 amino acids: CSAGACPYEQYF. Written as DNA, the CDR3 is TGCAGCGCGGGCGCCTGCCCCTACGAGCAGTACTTC. V gene TRBV29-1 combines with J gene TRBJ2-7; D remains unclear. The length of the CDR3 is 12 residues. V was trimmed by 7 bases and J by 2 bases, leaving 12 bases between them. Germline CDR1 and CDR2: SQVTM and ANQGSEA.

This clonotype was detected a few times. V and J are TRBV7-8 and TRBJ2-4; D call uncertain. This CDR3 spans 12 amino acids. CDR1 is SGHVS, CDR2 FQNEAQ, per germline. With 3 bases removed from V and 11 bases from J, the gap between germline ends came to 11 bases. This CDR3 reads CASSFGAGLQYF. The CDR3 region has the DNA TGTGCCAGCAGCTTCGGAGCCGGGCTTCAGTACTTC.

This chain uses TRBV28 with TRBJ2-7, with 10 bases matching TRBD2. This CDR3 is built from 16 residues. Looked up from germline, CDR1 is MDHEN and CDR2 is SYDVKM. J gave up 6 bases and V 5 bases, and 13 bases lay outside the gene matches. CDR3 residues: CASSLPSSGSVLEQYF. The CDR3 coding sequence is TGTGCCAGCAGTCTCCCATCTAGCGGGAGTGTACTCGAGCAGTACTTC.